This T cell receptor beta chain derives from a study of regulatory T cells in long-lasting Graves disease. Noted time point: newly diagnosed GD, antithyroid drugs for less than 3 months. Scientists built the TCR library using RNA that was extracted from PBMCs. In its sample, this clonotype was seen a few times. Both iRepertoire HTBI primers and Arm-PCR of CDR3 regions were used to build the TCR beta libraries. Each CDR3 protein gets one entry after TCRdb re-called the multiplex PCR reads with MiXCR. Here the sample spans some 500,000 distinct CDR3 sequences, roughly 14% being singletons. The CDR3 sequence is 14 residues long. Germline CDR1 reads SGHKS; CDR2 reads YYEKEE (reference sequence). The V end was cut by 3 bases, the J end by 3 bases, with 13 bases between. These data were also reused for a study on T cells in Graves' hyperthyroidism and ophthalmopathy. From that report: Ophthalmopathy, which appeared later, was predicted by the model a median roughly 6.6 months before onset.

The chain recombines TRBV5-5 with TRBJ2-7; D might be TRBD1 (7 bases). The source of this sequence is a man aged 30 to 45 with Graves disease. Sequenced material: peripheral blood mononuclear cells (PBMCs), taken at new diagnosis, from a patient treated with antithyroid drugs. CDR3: CASSSRQGGYEQYF. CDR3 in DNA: TGTGCCAGCAGCTCCAGACAGGGAGGCTACGAGCAGTACTTC.